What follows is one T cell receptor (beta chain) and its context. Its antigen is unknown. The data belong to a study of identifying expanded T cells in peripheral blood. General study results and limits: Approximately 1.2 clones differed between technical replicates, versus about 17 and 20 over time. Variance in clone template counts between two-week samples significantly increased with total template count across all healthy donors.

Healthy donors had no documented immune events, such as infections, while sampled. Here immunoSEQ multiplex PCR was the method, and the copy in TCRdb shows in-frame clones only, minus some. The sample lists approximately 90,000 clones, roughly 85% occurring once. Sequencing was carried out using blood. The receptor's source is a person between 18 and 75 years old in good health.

This CDR3 reads CSASRDYSGANVLTF. CDR3 nucleotide sequence: TGCAGCGCGTCCCGGGACTATTCTGGGGCCAACGTCCTGACTTTC. The chain links TRBV29-1 to TRBJ2-6; TRBD2 matches at 7 bases. J lost 1 base, V lost 7 bases, and 7 bases had no gene match. Germline CDR1 reads SQVTM; CDR2 reads ANQGSEA. This CDR3 has 15 amino acids.